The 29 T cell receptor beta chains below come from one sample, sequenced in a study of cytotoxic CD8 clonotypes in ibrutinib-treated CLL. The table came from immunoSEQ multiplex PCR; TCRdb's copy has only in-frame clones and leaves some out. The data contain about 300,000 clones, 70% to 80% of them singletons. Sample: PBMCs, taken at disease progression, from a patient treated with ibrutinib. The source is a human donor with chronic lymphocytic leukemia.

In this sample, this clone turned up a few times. Here the CDR3 reads CASSGLAGGLVTGELFF. DNA for the CDR3: TGTGCCAGCAGCGGCCTAGCGGGGGGCCTTGTTACCGGGGAGCTGTTTTTT. V is TRBV9 and J is TRBJ2-2, with 11 bases aligning to TRBD2. Germline CDR1 reads SGDLS; CDR2 reads YYNGEE. Losses at the gene ends were 3 bases for V and 5 bases for J; bases not matched to a gene: 9. The CDR3 has 17 amino acids.

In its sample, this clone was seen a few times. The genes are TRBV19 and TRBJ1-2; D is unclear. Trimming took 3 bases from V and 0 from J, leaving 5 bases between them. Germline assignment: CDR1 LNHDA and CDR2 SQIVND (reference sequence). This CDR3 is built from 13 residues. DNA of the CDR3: TGTGCCAGTAGTATCCGAGCTAACTATGGCTACACCTTC. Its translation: CASSIRANYGYTF.

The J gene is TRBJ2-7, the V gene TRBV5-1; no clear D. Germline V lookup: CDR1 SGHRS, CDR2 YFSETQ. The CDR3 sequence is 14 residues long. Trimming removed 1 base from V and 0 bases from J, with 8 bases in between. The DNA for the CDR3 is TGCGCCAGCAGCTTGTATTACGGCTCCTACGAGCAGTACTTC. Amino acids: CASSLYYGSYEQYF. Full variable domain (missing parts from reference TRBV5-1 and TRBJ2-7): KAGVTQTPRYLIKTRGQQVTLSCSPISGHRSVSWYQQTPGQGLQFLFEYFSETQRNKGNFPGRFSGRQFSNSRSEMNVSTLELGDSALYLCASSLYYGSYEQYFGPGTRLTVT.

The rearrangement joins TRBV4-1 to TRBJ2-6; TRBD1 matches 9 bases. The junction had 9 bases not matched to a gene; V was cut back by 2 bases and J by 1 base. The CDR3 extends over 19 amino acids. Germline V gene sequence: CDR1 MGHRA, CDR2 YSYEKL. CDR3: CASSQPGQGLGSGANVLTF. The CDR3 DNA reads TGCGCCAGCAGCCAACCCGGACAGGGGCTAGGGTCTGGGGCCAACGTCCTGACTTTC.

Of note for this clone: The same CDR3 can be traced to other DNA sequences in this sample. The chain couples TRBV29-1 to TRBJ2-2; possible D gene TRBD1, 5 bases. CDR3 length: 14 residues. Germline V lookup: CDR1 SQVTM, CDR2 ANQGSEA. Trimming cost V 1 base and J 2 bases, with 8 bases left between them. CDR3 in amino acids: CSVEGGRNTGELFF. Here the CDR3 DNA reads TGCAGCGTTGAAGGGGGCAGAAACACCGGGGAGCTGTTTTTT.

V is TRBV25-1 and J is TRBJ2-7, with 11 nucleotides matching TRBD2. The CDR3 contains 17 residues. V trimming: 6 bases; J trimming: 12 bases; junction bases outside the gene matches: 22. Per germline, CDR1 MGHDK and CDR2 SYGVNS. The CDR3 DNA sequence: TGTGCCAGCAGGCCTTCTCGGGTAGCGGGAGGGCCCCTTAGGGCGTACTTC. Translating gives CASRPSRVAGGPLRAYF.

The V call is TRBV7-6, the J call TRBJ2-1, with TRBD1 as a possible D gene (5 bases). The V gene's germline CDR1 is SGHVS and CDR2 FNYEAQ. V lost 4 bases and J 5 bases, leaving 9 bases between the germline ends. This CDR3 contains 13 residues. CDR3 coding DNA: TGTGCCAGCAGCTCAGGACAACACAATGAGCAGTTCTTC. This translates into CASSSGQHNEQFF.

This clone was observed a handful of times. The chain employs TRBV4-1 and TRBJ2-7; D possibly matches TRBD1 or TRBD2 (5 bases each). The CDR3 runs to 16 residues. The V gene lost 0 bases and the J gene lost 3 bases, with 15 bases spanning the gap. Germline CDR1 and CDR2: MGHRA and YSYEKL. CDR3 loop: CASSQDEGFPFYEQYF. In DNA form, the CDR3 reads TGCGCCAGCAGCCAAGATGAGGGGTTCCCATTCTACGAGCAGTACTTC.

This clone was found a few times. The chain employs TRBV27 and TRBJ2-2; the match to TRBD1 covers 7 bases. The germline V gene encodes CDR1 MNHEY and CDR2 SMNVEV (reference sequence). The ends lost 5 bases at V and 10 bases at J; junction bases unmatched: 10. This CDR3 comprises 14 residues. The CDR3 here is CASSPDRVRKELFF. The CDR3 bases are TGTGCCAGCAGTCCCGACAGGGTCCGGAAGGAGCTGTTTTTT.

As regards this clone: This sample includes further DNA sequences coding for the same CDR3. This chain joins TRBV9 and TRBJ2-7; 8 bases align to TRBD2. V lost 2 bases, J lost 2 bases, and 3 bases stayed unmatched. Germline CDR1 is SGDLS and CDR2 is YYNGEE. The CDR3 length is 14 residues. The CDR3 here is CASSVGSGTYEQYF. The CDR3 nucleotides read TGTGCCAGCAGCGTTGGTAGCGGGACCTACGAGCAGTACTTC.

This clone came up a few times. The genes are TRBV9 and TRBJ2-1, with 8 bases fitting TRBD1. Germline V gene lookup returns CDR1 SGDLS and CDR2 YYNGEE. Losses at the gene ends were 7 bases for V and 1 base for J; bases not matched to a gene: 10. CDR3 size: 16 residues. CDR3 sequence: CASQGSRTGSYNEQFF. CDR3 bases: TGTGCCAGCCAGGGCTCAAGGACAGGGTCCTACAATGAGCAGTTCTTC.

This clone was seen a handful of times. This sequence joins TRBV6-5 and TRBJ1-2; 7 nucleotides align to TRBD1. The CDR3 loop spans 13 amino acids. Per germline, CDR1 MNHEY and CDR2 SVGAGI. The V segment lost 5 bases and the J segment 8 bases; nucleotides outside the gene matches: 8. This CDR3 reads CASSNRGMGGYTF. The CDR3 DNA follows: TGTGCCAGCAGTAACAGGGGAATGGGAGGCTACACCTTC.

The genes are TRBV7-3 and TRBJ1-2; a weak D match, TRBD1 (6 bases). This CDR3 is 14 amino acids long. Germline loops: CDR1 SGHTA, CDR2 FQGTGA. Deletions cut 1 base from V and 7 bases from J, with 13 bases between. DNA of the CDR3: TGTGCCAGCAGCTTAAGGGGCCAGGGGTCTGGCTACACCTTC. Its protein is CASSLRGQGSGYTF.

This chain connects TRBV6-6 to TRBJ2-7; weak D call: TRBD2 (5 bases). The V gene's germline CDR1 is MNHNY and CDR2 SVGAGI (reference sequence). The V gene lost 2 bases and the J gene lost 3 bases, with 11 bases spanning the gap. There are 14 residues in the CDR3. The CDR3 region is CASSYNGEFYEQYF. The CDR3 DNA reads TGTGCCAGCAGTTACAACGGGGAATTCTACGAGCAGTACTTC.

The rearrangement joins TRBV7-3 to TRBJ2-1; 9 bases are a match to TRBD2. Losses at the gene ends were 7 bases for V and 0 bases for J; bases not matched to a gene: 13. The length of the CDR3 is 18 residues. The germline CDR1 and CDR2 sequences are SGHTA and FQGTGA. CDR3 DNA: TGTGCCAGCATCACCATCCCCAATAGCGGGAGCTCCTACAATGAGCAGTTCTTC. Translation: CASITIPNSGSSYNEQFF.

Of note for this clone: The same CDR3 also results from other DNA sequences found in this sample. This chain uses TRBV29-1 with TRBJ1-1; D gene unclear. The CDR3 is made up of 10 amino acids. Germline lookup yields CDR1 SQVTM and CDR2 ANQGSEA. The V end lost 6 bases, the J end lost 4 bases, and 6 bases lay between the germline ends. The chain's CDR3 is CSVVGTEAFF. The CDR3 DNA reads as TGCAGCGTCGTAGGCACTGAAGCTTTCTTT.

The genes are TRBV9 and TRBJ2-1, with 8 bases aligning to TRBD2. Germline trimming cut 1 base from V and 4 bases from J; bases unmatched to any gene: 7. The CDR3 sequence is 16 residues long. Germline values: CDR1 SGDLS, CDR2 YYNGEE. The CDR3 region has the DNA TGTGCCAGCAGCGTACAAGCGGGAGAATCGTACAATGAGCAGTTCTTC. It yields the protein CASSVQAGESYNEQFF.

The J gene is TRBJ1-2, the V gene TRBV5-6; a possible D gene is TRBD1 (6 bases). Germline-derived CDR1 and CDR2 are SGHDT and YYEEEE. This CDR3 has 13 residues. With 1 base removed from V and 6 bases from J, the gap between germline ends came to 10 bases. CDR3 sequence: CASSLYRADGYTF. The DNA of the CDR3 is TGTGCCAGCAGCTTGTACAGGGCGGATGGCTACACCTTC.

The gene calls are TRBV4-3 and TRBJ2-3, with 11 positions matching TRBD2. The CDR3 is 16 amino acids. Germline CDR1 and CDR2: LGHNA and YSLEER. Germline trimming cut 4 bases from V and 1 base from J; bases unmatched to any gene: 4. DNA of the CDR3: TGCGCCAGCAGCCTACAACTAGCGGGAGGCACAGATACGCAGTATTTT. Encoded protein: CASSLQLAGGTDTQYF.

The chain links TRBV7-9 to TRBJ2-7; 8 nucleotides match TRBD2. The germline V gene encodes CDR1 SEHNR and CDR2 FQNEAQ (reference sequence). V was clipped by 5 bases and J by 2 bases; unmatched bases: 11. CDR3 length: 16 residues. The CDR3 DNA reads TGTGCCAGCAGCCTCAATGAGGGAGCGGGAGCCTACGAGCAGTACTTC. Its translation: CASSLNEGAGAYEQYF.

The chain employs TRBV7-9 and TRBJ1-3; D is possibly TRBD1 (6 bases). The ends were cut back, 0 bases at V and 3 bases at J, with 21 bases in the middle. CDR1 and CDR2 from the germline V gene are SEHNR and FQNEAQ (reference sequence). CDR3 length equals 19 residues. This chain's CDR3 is CASSLALLGRGILGNTIYF. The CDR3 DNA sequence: TGTGCCAGCAGCTTAGCTCTTCTGGGGAGGGGGATCCTTGGAAACACCATATATTTT.

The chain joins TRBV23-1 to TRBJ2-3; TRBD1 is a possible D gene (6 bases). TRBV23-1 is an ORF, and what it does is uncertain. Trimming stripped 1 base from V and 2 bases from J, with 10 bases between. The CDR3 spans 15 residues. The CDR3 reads CASSQWAGATDTQYF. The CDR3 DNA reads TGCGCCAGCAGTCAATGGGCAGGGGCCACAGATACGCAGTATTTT.

CDR3 DNA: TGTGCCAGCAGCGAGAATGGTGGGGTTGGTGAAGCTTTCTTT. As protein: CASSENGGVGEAFF. V is TRBV7-3 and J is TRBJ1-1; D uncertain. CDR1 and CDR2 from the germline V gene are SGHTA and FQGTGA. The CDR3 runs 14 residues. Trimming left V 5 bases short and J 7 bases short, with 17 bases between.

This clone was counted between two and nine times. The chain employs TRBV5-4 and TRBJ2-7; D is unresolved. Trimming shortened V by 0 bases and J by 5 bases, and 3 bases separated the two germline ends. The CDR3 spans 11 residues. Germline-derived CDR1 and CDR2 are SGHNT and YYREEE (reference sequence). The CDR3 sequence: CASSLANEQYF. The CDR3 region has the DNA TGTGCCAGCAGCTTGGCTAACGAGCAGTACTTC. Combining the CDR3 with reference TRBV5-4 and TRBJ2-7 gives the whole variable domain ETGVTQSPTHLIKTRGQQVTLRCSSQSGHNTVSWYQQALGQGPQFIFQYYREEENGRGNFPPRFSGLQFPNYSSELNVNALELDDSALYLCASSLANEQYFGPGTRLTVT.

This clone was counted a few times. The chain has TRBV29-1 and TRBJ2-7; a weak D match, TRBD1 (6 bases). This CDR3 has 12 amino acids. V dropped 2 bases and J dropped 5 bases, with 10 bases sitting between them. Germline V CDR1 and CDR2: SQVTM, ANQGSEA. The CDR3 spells CSVESGQNEQYF. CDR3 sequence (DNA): TGCAGCGTTGAATCGGGACAAAACGAGCAGTACTTC.

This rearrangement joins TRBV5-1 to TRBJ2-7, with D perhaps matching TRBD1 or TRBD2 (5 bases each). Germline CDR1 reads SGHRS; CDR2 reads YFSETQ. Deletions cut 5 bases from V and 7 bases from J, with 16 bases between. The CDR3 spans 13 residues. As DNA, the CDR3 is TGCGCCAGCAGTCAGGCTCGGGACCAAGAGCAGTACTTC. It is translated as CASSQARDQEQYF.

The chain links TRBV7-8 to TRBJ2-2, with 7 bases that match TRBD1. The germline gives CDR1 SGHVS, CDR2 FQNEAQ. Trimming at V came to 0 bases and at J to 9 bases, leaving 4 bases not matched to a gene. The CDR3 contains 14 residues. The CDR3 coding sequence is TGTGCCAGCAGCTTAGCGAGAGGGGGCCGGGAGCTGTTTTTT. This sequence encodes CASSLARGGRELFF.

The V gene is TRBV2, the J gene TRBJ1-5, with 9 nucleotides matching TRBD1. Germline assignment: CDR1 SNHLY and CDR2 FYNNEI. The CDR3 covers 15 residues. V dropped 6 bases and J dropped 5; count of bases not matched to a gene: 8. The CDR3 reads CASREGQGWYQPQHF. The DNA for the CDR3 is TGTGCCAGCAGGGAGGGACAGGGTTGGTATCAGCCCCAGCATTTT.

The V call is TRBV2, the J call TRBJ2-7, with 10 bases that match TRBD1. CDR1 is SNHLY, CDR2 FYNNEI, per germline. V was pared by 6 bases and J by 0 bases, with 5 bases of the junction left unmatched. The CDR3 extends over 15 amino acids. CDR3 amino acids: CASSLTGGDSYEQYF. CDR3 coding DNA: TGTGCCAGCAGCCTGACAGGGGGCGACTCCTACGAGCAGTACTTC.